This TCR beta chain is drawn from a study of tumor-infiltrating lymphocytes in oesophageal squamous cell carcinoma. MiXCR, run by TCRdb on the PCR reads, gives a single entry per CDR3 protein. The sample lists 10,000 to 15,000 distinct CDR3 sequences, roughly three fifths seen once, with roughly 33% in the top ten. V lost 2 bases and J 1 base, leaving 5 bases between the germline ends. The CDR3 consists of 13 residues. The germline gives CDR1 SGHTA, CDR2 FQGNSA. The sequencing sample was made of esophageal tumor tissue. The chain uses TRBV7-2 and TRBJ1-1, with D unresolved. The TCR originated in a female donor with esophageal squamous cell carcinoma. CDR3 nucleotides: TGTGCCAGCAGCTTATTTGAGAACACTGAAGCTTTCTTT. Translating gives CASSLFENTEAFF.